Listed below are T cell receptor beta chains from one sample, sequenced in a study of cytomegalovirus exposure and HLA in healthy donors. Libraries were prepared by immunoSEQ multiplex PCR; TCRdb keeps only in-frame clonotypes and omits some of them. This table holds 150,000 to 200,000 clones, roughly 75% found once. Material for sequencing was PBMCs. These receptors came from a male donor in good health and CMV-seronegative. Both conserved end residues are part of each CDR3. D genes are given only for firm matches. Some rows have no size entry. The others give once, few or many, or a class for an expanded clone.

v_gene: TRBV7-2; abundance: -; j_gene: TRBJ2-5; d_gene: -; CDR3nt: TGTGCCAGCAGCTACCAGGGAGGATCGGAGACCCAGTACTTC; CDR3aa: CASSYQGGSETQYF
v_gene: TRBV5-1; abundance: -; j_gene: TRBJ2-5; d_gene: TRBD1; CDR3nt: TGCGCCAGCAGCTTTACAGGGGCTGGGGAGACCCAGTACTTC; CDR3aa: CASSFTGAGETQYF
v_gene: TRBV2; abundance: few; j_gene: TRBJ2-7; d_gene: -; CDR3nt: TGTGCCAGCGGGGACTCTACCTCCTACGAGCAGTACTTC; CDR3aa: CASGDSTSYEQYF
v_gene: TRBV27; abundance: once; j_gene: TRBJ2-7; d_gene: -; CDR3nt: TGTGCCAGCAGTTTAGGGCAGGACTACGAGCAGTACTTC; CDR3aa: CASSLGQDYEQYF
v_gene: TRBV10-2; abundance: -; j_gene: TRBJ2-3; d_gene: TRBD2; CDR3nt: TGCGCCAGCGAGGTAGCGGGAGAAGATACGCAGTATTTT; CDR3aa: CASEVAGEDTQYF
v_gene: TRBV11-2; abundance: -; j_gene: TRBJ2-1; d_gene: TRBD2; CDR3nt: TGTGCCAGCAGCTTAGTCAGCGGGGAACCCGCGGGGTTCTTC; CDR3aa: CASSLVSGEPAGFF
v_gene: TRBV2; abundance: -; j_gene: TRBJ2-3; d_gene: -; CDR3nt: TGTGCCAGCAGTGCGACAACTAGCACAGATACGCAGTATTTT; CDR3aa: CASSATTSTDTQYF
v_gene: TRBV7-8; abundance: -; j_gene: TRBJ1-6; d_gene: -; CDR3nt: TGTGCCAGCAGGGCCCGCGGCTCCTATAATTCACCCCTCCACTTT; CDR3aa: CASRARGSYNSPLHF
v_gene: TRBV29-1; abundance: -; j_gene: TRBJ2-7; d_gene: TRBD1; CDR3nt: TGCAGCGTGCTGGACAGGGCAAGCGAGCAGTACTTC; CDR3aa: CSVLDRASEQYF
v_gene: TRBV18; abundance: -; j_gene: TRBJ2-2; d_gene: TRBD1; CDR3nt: TGTGCCAGCTCACCGTGGGACAGGAACACCGGGGAGCTGTTTTTT; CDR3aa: CASSPWDRNTGELFF
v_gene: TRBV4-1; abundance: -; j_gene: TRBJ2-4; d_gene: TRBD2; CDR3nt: TGCGCCAGCAGCCAAGATCCTGGACTAGCAAGAGTTCAGCCCGTAGCCAAAAACATTCAGTACTTC; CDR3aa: CASSQDPGLARVQPVAKNIQYF
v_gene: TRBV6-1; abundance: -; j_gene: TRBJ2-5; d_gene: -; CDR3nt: TGTGCCAGCATCCCCACCGGGAGCAGAGGGGAGACCCAGTACTTC; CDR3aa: CASIPTGSRGETQYF
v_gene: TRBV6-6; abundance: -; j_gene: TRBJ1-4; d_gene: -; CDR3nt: TGTGCCAGCAGGGGACACATAACAACTAATGAAAAACTGTTTTTT; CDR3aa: CASRGHITTNEKLFF
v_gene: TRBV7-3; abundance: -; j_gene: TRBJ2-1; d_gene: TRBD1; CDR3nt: TGTGCCAGCAGCTTCCAAGGGACAGTATACAACAATGAGCAGTTCTTC; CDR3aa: CASSFQGTVYNNEQFF
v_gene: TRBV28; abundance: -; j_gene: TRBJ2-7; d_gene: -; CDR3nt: TGTGCCAGCAGTTCGGGACAGGGGGTAGCGGGAGGGGAGCAGTACTTC; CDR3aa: CASSSGQGVAGGEQYF
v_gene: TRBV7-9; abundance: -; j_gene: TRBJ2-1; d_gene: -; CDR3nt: TGTGCCAGCAGCTTCAACAATGAGCAGTTCTTC; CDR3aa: CASSFNNEQFF
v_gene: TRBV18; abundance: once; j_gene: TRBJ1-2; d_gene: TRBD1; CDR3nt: TGTGCCAGCTCACCTCGGGGACAGGCGGTCTATGGCTACACCTTC; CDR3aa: CASSPRGQAVYGYTF
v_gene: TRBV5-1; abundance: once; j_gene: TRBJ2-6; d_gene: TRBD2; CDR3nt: TGCGCCAGCAGCTTGCTAGCGGGGGGCTCTGGGGCCAACGTCCTGACTTTC; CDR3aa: CASSLLAGGSGANVLTF
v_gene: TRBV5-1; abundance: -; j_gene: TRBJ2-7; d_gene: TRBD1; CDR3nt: TGCGCCAGCAGCTTCGAGGGACAGACGATCGAGCAGTACTTC; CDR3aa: CASSFEGQTIEQYF
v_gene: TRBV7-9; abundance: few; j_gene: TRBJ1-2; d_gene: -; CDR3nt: TGTTCCAGCAGCTTACAGAACGCTGGCGGCTACACCTTC; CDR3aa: CSSSLQNAGGYTF
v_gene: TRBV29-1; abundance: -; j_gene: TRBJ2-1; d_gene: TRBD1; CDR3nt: TGCAGCGTTGCCACAGGGGGATACAATGAGCAGTTCTTC; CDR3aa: CSVATGGYNEQFF
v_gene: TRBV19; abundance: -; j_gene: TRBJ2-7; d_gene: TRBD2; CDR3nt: TGTGCCAGTAGCGGGACTAGCGGGAGGGATTACGAGCAGTACTTC; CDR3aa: CASSGTSGRDYEQYF
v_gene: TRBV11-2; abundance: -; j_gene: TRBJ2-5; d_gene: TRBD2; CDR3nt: TGTGCCAGCAGCTTGGACGGGGGGGCTTTCGGGGAGACCCAGTACTTC; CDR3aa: CASSLDGGAFGETQYF
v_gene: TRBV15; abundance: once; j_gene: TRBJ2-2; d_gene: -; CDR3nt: TGTGCCACCAGCCACCGACGGGACTCGTGGGACACCGGGGAGCTGTTTTTT; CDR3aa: CATSHRRDSWDTGELFF
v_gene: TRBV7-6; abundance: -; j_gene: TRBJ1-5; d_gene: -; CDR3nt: TGTGCCAGCGCGGGGCGCTACAATCAGCCCCAGCATTTT; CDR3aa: CASAGRYNQPQHF
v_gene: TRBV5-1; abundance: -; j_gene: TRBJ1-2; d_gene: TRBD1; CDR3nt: TGCGCCAGCAGCTCGAGCTCAGGGGGCGGCAACTATGGCTACACCTTC; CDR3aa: CASSSSSGGGNYGYTF
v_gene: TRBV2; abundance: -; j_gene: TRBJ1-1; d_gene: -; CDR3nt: TGTGCCAGCAGTTACAGCATGAACACTGAAGCTTTCTTT; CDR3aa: CASSYSMNTEAFF
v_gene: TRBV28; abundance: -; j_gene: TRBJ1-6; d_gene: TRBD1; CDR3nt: TGTGCCAGCACCTCTGCGGGCGGGACAGGGATGTCACCCCTCCACTTT; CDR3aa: CASTSAGGTGMSPLHF
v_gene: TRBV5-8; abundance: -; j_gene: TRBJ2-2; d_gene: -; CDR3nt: TGTGCCAGCAGCTCCGCCCGGACAGCATGGGACACCGGGGAGCTGTTTTTT; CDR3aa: CASSSARTAWDTGELFF
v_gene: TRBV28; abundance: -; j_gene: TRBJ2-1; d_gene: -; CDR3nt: TGTGCCAGCACTCGTGGGAGGAGCTCCTACAATGAGCAGTTCTTC; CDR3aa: CASTRGRSSYNEQFF
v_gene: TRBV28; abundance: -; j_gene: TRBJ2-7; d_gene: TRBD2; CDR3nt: TGTGCCAGCAGCCTGATACTAGCGGCCTACGAGCAGTACTTC; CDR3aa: CASSLILAAYEQYF
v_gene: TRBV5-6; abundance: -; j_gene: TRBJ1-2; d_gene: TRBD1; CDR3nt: TGTGCCAGCAGCCGGACAGGGGTATATGGCTACACCTTC; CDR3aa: CASSRTGVYGYTF
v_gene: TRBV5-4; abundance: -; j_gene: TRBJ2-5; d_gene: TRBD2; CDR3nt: TGTGCCAGCAGCCTCCGTGGGGCGGGGGACCAAGAGACCCAGTACTTC; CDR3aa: CASSLRGAGDQETQYF
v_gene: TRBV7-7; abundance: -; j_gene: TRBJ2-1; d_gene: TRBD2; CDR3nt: TGTGCCAGCAGCTTAGTGGGGGGGGGTTACAATGAGCAGTTCTTC; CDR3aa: CASSLVGGGYNEQFF
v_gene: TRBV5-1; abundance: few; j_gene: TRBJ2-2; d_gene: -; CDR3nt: TGCGCCAGCAGCTTGGGGGGCCAGGGCACCGGGGAGCTGTTTTTT; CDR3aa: CASSLGGQGTGELFF
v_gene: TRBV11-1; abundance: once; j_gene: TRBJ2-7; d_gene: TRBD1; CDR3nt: TGTGCCAGCAGCTACCAGGGACAGGGGGCTCCCTACGAGCAGTACTTC; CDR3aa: CASSYQGQGAPYEQYF
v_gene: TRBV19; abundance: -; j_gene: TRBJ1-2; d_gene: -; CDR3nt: TGTGCCAGTAGTATCGAGTTTGGCTACACCTTC; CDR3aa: CASSIEFGYTF
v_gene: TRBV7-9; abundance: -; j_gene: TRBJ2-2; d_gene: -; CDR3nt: TGTTCCAGCAGCTCCGTTTCCGGGGAGCTGTTTTTT; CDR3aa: CSSSSVSGELFF
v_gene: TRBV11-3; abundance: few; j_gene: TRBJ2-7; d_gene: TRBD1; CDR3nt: TGTGCCAGCAGCTTAGGGGACAGGGCTCCCTACGAGCAGTACTTC; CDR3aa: CASSLGDRAPYEQYF
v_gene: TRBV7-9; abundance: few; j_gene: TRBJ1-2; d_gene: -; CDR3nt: TGTGCCAGCAGCTTAGGCGGAATTAACTATGGCTACACCTTC; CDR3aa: CASSLGGINYGYTF
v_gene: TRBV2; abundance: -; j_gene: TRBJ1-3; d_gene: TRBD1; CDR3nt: TGTGCCAGCAATACCCAGTGGACAGGGGGCGGAAACACCATATATTTT; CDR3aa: CASNTQWTGGGNTIYF
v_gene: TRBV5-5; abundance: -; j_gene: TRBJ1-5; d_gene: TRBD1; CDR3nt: TGTGCCAGCAGCGCCAGGACAGGACGGAGCAATCAGCCCCAGCATTTT; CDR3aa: CASSARTGRSNQPQHF
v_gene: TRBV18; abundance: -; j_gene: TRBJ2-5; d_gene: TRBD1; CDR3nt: TGTGCCAGCTCACCACGGCGGACAGGGCCATCACAAGAGACCCAGTACTTC; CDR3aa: CASSPRRTGPSQETQYF
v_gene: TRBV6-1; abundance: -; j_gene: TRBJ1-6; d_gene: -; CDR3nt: TGTGCCAGCATACCAGGGGACCTCTATAATTCACCCCTCCACTTT; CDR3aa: CASIPGDLYNSPLHF
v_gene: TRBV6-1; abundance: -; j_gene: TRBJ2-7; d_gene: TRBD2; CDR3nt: TGTGCCAGCAGTGGCCCCTGGGAGGGTGGCGAGCAGTACTTC; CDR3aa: CASSGPWEGGEQYF
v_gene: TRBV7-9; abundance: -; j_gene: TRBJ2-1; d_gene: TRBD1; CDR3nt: TGTGCCAGCAGCGCCAGGACAGGGGACTTACAATCGAATGAGCAGTTCTTC; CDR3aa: CASSARTGDLQSNEQFF
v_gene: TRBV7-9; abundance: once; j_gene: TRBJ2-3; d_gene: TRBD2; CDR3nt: TGTGCCAGCAGCTTAGATTGGGGCGGGAGCACAAATACGCAGTATTTT; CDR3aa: CASSLDWGGSTNTQYF
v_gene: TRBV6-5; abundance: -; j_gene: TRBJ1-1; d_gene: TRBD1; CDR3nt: TGTGCCAGCGGACTACAGGGGGCGGGGAACACTGAAGCTTTCTTT; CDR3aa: CASGLQGAGNTEAFF
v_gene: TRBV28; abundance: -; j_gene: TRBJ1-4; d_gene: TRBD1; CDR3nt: TGTGCCAGCAGTTCGGGACAGGGGGGTGAAAAACTGTTTTTT; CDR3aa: CASSSGQGGEKLFF
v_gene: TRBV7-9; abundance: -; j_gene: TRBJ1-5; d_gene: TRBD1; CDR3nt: TGTGCCAGCAGCTCACACCGGGACAGGGTCCTTCAGCCCCAGCATTTT; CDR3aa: CASSSHRDRVLQPQHF
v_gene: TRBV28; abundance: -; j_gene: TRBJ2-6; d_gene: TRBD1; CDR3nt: TGTGCCAGCAGTGCCCGACAGGGGAAGTCTGGGGCCAACGTCCTGACTTTC; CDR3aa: CASSARQGKSGANVLTF
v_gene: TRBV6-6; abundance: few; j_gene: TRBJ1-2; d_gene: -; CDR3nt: TGTGCCAGCAGAACCCACAGGGATTCAGTCAATGGCTACACCTTC; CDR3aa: CASRTHRDSVNGYTF
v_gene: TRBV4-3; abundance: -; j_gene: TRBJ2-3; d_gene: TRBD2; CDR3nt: TGCGCCAGCAGCCGGGGACTAGCGGGTGGTGGGGGTGGAGATACGCAGTATTTT; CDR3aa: CASSRGLAGGGGGDTQYF
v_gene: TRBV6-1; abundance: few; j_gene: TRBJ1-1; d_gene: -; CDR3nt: TGTGCCAGCAGGGATATTAACAGGAACACTGAAGCTTTCTTT; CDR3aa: CASRDINRNTEAFF
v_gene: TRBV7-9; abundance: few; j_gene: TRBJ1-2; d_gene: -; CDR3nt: TGTGCCAGCAGCGACAGAGGGGAGGATGGCTACACCTTC; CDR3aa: CASSDRGEDGYTF
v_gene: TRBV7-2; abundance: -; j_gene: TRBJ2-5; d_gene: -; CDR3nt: TGTGCCAGCAACAATCCCCAAGAGACCCAGTACTTC; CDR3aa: CASNNPQETQYF